The clone carrying this T cell receptor (beta chain) came up many times. The antigen is undetermined. The data originate from a study of response to subunit inactivated influenza vaccine. Whole-study findings and limits: Each seasonal influenza vaccination recruits few new T cells, the authors suggested.

Germline V gene sequence: CDR1 DFQATT, CDR2 SNEGSKA (reference sequence). This CDR3 contains 12 residues. The V and J ends lost 0 bases and 14 bases respectively, with 14 bases between them. MiXCR, applied by TCRdb to the RT-PCR reads, yields one record per CDR3 protein. The sample lists some 480,000 distinct CDR3 sequences, about 10% occurring once. Specimen: PBMCs from blood, collected 40 to 50 days after vaccination. The TCR originated in a man aged 50 or older who received an inactivated influenza vaccine. The chain joins TRBV20-1 to TRBJ2-1; D remains unclear. The CDR3 loop is CSARESAGLEFF. The DNA for the CDR3 is TGCAGTGCTAGAGAATCTGCTGGGTTGGAGTTCTTC.